A selection of T cell receptor beta chains follows, all from one sample in a study of T cells in Graves' hyperthyroidism and ophthalmopathy. TCRdb redid the calling of the multiplex PCR reads with MiXCR, one entry per CDR3 protein. Among about 510,000 distinct CDR3 sequences, 40% to 50% were seen once, and the ten largest hold 35% to 50%. Source material: peripheral blood or thyroid tissue (not recorded which). The receptors originated from an adult woman with Graves' disease, either hyperthyroidism or ophthalmopathy (not recorded which). The CDR3 runs from the conserved cysteine through the conserved F or W. Each record gives: J gene, V gene, CDR3 protein.

J: TRBJ2-5
V: TRBV11-1
CDR3: CASSLGQHQETQYF

J: TRBJ2-1
V: TRBV5-1
CDR3: CASSFDKRVEQFF

J: TRBJ2-7
V: TRBV2
CDR3: CASLRQGAGEQYF

J: TRBJ2-2
V: TRBV7-9
CDR3: CASTFLLAGNTGELFF

J: TRBJ1-5
V: TRBV15
CDR3: CATRMFGRTVDQPQHF

J: TRBJ2-2
V: TRBV7-9
CDR3: CASIETGTGELFF

J: TRBJ2-2
V: TRBV2
CDR3: CASRTEGGELFF

J: TRBJ1-1
V: TRBV5-1
CDR3: CASGGSNTEAFF

J: TRBJ1-2
V: TRBV19
CDR3: CASSIGTGRSYGYTF

J: TRBJ1-1
V: TRBV4-1
CDR3: CASSDEGWMNTEAFF

J: TRBJ2-5
V: TRBV7-2
CDR3: CASSPGGATQETQYF

J: TRBJ1-6
V: TRBV7-2
CDR3: CASSLAYRKDSPLHF